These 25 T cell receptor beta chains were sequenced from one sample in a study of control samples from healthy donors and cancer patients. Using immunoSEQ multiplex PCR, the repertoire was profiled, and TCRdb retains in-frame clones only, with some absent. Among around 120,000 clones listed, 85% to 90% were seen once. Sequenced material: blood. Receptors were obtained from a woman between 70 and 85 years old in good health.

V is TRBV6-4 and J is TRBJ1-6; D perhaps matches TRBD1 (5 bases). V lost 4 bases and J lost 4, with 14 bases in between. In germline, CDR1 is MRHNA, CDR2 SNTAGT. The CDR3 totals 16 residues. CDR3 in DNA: TGTGCCAGCAGTGTTTTGAGACAGAGATATAATTCACCCCTCCACTTT. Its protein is CASSVLRQRYNSPLHF.

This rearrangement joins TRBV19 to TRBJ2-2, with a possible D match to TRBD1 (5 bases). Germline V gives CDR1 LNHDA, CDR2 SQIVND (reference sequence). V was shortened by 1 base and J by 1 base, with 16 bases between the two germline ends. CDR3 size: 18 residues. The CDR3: CASSIVQGGRGNTGELFF. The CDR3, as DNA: TGTGCCAGTAGTATAGTGCAGGGTGGTCGTGGGAACACCGGGGAGCTGTTTTTT.

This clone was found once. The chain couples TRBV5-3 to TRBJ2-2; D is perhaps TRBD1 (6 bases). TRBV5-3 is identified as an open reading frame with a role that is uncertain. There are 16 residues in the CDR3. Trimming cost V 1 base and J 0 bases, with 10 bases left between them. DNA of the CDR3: TGTGCCAGAAGCTTGAAGACAGGAACGAACACCGGGGAGCTGTTTTTT. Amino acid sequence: CARSLKTGTNTGELFF.

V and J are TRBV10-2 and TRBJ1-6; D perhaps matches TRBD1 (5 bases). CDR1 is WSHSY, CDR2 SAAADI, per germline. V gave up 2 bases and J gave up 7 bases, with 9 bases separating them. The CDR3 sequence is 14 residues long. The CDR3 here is CASSEVGQNSPLHF. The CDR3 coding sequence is TGCGCCAGCAGTGAGGTGGGGCAGAATTCACCCCTCCACTTT.

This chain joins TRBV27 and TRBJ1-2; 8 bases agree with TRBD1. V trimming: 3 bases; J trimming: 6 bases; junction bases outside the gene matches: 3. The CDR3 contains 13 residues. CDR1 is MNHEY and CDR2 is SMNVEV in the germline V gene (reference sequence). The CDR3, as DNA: TGTGCCAGCAGTTTCGCAGGGGGCGATGGCTACACCTTC. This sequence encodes CASSFAGGDGYTF.

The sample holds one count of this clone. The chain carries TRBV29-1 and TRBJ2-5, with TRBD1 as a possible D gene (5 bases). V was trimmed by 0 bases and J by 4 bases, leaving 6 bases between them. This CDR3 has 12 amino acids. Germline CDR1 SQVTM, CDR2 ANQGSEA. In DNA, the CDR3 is TGCAGCGTTGAAGATAGGGGAGAGACCCAGTACTTC. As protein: CSVEDRGETQYF.

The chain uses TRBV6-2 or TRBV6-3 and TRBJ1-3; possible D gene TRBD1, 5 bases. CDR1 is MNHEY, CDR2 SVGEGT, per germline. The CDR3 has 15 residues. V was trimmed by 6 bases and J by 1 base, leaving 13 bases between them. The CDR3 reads CASSRIRASGNTIYF. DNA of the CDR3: TGTGCCAGCAGCCGAATCAGGGCATCTGGAAACACCATATATTTT.

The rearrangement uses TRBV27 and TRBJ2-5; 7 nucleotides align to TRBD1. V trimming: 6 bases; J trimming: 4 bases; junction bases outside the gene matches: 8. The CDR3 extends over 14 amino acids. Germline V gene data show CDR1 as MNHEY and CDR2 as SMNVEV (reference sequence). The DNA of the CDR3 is TGTGCCAGCAGCCTACAGGGGTTGGGAGAGACCCAGTACTTC. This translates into CASSLQGLGETQYF.

CDR3: CASRPHRGSEAFF. CDR3 DNA: TGCGCCAGCAGACCGCATCGGGGGTCTGAAGCTTTCTTT. The V and J genes are TRBV10-1 and TRBJ1-1, with a possible D match to TRBD1 (5 bases). The CDR3 loop spans 13 amino acids. The germline V and J ends were trimmed by 6 bases and 6 bases, with 14 bases remaining between them. CDR1 WNHNN and CDR2 SYGVQD come from the germline V gene (reference sequence).

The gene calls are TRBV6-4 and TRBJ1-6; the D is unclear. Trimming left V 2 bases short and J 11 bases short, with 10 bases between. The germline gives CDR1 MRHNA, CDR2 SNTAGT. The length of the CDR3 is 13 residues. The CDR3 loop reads CASSDEVEAPLHF. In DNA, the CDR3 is TGTGCCAGCAGTGACGAGGTGGAGGCACCCCTCCACTTT.

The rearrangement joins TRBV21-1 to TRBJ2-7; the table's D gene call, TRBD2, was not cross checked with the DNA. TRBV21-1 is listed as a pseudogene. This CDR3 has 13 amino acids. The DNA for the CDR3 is TGTGCCCCCGGCGGGACGGTTTCCTACGAGCAGTACTTC. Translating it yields CAPGGTVSYEQYF.

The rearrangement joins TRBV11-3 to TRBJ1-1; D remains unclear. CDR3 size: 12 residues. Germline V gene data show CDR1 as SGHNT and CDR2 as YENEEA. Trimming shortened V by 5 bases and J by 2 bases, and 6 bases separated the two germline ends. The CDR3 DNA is TGTGCCAGCAGCCGTGACAACACTGAAGCTTTCTTT. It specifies CASSRDNTEAFF.

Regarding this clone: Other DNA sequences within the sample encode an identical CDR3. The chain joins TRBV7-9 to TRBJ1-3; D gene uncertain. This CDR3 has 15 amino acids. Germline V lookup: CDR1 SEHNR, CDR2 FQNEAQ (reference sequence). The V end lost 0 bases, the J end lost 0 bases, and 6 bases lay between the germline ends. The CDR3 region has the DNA TGTGCCAGCAGCTTAGCCGGAAGCTCTGGAAACACCATATATTTT. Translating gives CASSLAGSSGNTIYF.

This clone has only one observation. The CDR3 loop is CASSWSQGFGSYNEQFF. For the CDR3, the DNA is TGTGCCAGCAGCTGGTCGCAGGGATTCGGCTCCTACAATGAGCAGTTCTTC. This chain uses TRBV7-8 with TRBJ2-1, with D perhaps matching TRBD1 (5 bases). V gave up 4 bases and J gave up 0 bases, with 16 bases separating them. Germline V gene sequence: CDR1 SGHVS, CDR2 FQNEAQ. This CDR3 spans 17 amino acids.

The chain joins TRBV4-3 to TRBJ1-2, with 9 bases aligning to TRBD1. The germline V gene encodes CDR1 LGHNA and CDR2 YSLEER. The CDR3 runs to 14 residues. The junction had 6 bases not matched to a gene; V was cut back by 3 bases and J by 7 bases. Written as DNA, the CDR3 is TGCGCCAGCAGCCAGGGGGACAGGGATGCTGGCTACACCTTC. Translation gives CASSQGDRDAGYTF.

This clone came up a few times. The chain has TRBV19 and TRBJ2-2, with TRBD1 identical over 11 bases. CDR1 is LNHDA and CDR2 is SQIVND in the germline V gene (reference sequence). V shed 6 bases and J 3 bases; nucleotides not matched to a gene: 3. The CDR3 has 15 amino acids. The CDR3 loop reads CASRAGQGDTGELFF. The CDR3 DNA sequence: TGTGCCAGTAGGGCGGGACAGGGGGACACCGGGGAGCTGTTTTTT.

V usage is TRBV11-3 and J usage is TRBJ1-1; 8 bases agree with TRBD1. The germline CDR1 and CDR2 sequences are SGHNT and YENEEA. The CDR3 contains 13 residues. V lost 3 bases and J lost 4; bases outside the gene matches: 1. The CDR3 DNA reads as TGTGCCAGCAGCTTTACAGGGGGCACTGAAGCTTTCTTT. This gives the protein CASSFTGGTEAFF.

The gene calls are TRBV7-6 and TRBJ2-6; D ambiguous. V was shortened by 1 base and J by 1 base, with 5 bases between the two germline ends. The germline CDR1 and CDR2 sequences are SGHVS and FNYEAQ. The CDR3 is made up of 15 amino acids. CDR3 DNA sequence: TGTGCCAGCAGCTTAGTTGGATCTGGGGCCAACGTCCTGACTTTC. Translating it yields CASSLVGSGANVLTF.

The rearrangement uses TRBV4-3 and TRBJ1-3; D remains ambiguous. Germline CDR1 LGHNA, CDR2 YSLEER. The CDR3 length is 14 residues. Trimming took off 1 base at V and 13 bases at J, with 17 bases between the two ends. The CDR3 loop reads CASSQVEGSRGIYF. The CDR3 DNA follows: TGCGCCAGCAGCCAAGTGGAGGGCAGTCGAGGGATATATTTT.

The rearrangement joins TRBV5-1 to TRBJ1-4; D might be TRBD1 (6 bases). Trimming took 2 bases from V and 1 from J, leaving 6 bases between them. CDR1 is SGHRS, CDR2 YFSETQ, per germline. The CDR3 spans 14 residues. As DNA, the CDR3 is TGCGCCAGCAGCTTACAGGGAACTAATGAAAAACTGTTTTTT. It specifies CASSLQGTNEKLFF.

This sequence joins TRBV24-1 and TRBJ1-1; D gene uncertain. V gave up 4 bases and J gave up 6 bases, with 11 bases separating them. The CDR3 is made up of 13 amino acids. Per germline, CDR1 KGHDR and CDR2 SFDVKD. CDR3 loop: CATSDPPKAEAFF. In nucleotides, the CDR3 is TGTGCCACCAGTGACCCCCCTAAAGCTGAAGCTTTCTTT.

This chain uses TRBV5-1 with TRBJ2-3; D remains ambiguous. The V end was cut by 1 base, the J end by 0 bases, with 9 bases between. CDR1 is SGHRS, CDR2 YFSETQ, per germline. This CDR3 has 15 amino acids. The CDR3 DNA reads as TGCGCCAGCAGCTTGAAACAGCCAAGCACAGATACGCAGTATTTT. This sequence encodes CASSLKQPSTDTQYF.

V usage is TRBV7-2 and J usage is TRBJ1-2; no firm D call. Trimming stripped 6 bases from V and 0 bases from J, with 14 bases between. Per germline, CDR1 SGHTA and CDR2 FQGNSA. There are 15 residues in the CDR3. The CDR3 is CASSPQGFANYGYTF. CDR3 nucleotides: TGTGCCAGCAGTCCGCAAGGCTTTGCTAACTATGGCTACACCTTC. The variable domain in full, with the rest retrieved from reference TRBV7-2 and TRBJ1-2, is GAGVSQSPSNKVTEKGKDVELRCDPISGHTALYWYRQSLGQGLEFLIYFQGNSAPDKSGLPSDRFSAERTGGSVSTLTIQRTQQEDSAVYLCASSPQGFANYGYTFGSGTRLTVV.

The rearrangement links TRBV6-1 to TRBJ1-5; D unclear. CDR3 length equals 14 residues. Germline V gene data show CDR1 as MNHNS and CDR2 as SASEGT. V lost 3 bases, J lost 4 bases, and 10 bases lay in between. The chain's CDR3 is CASSDHGPNQPQHF. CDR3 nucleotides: TGTGCCAGCAGTGATCACGGCCCTAATCAGCCCCAGCATTTT.

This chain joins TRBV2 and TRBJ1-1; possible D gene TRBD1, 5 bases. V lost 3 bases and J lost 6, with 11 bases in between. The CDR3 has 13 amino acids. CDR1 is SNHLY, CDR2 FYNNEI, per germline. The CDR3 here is CASSEWGGAEAFF. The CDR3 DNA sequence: TGTGCCAGCAGTGAGTGGGGCGGCGCTGAAGCTTTCTTT. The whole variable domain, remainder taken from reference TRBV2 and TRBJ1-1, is EPEVTQTPSHQVTQMGQEVILRCVPISNHLYFYWYRQILGQKVEFLVSFYNNEISEKSEIFDDQFSVERPDGSNFTLKIRSTKLEDSAMYFCASSEWGGAEAFFGQGTRLTVV.